This T cell receptor beta chain is drawn from a study of siplizumab effects on memory and regulatory T cells. TCRdb keeps only in-frame clones here, not all; method: immunoSEQ multiplex PCR. The sample consists of about 50,000 clones, about 90% of them appearing once. The CDR3 contains 14 residues. V lost 4 bases to trimming and J lost 6 bases, with 16 bases between them. Germline V CDR1 and CDR2: SGHDT, YYEEEE. This chain uses TRBV5-6 with TRBJ1-1; D is possibly TRBD1 (5 bases). This TCR was recovered from a human donor in good health. What was sequenced was naive CD8+ T cells sorted from blood. This chain's CDR3 is CASSAGGTRPEAFF. CDR3 bases: TGTGCCAGCAGCGCTGGTGGGACGAGGCCTGAAGCTTTCTTT.